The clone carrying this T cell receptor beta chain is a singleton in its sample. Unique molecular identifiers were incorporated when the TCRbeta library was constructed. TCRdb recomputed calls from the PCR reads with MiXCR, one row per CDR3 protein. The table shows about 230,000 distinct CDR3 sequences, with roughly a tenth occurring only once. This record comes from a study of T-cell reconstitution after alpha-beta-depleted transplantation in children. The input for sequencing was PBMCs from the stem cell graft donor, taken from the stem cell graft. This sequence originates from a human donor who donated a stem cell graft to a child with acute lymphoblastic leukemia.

The CDR3 coding sequence is TGTGCCAGCAGTATACATGGGTCCTTAGGGAGGACTGAAGCTTTCTTT. Its protein is CASSIHGSLGRTEAFF. This chain uses TRBV2 with TRBJ1-1, with no clear D. V dropped 5 bases and J dropped 5 bases, with 21 bases sitting between them. CDR3 length: 16 amino acids. Germline values: CDR1 SNHLY, CDR2 FYNNEI.